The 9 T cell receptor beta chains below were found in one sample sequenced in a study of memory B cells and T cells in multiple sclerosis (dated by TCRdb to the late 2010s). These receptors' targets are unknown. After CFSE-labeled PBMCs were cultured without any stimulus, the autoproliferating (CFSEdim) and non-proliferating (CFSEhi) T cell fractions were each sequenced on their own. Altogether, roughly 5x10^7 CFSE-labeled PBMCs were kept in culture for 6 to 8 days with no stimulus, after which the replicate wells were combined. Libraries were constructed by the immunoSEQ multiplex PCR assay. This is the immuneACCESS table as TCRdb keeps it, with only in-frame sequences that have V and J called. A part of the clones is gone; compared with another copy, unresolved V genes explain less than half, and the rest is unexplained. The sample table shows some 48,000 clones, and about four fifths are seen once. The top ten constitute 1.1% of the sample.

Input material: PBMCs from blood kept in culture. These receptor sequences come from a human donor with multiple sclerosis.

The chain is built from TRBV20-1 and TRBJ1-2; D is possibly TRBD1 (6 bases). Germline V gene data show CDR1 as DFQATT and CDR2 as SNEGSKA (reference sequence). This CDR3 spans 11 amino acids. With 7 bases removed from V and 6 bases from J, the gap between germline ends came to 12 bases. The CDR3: CSEVRGNGYTF. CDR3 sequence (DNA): TGCAGTGAGGTTAGGGGGAATGGCTACACCTTC.

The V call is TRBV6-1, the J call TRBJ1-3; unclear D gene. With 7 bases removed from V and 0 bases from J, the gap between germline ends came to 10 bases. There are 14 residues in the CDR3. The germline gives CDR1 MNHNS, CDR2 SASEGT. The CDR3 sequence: CASIPGFSGNTIYF. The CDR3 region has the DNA TGTGCCAGCATTCCGGGATTCTCTGGAAACACCATATATTTT.

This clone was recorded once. This CDR3 is CASSSMTGQPQHF. Written as DNA, the CDR3 is TGTGCCAGCAGTTCGATGACGGGTCAGCCCCAGCATTTT. V and J are TRBV6-5 and TRBJ1-5; no firm D call. Germline assignment: CDR1 MNHEY and CDR2 SVGAGI. The V gene lost 4 bases and the J gene lost 6 bases, with 10 bases spanning the gap. The CDR3 runs to 13 residues.

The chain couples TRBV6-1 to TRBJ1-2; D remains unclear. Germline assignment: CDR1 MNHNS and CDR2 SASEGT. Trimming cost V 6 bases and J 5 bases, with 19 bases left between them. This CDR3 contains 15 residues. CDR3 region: CASSPSIASMYGYTF. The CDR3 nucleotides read TGTGCCAGCAGCCCTTCGATTGCATCGATGTATGGCTACACCTTC.

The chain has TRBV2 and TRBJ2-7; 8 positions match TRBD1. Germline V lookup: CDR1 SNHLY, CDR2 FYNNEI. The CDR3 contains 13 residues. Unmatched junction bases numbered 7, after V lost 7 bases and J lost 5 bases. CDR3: CASTIGQGNEQYF. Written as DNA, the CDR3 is TGTGCCAGCACAATAGGACAGGGAAACGAGCAGTACTTC.

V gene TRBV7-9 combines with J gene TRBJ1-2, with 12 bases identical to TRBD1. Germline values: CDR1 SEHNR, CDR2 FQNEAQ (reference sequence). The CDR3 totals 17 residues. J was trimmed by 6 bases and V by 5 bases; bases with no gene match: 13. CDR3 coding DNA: TGTGCCAGCAGCCCTTCCGGGACAGGGGGCGGTGGGGATGGCTACACCTTC. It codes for CASSPSGTGGGGDGYTF.

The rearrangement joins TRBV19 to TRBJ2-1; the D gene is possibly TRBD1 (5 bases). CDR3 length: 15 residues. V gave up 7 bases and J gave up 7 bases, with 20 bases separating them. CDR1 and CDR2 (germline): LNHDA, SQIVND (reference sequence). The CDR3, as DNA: TGTGCCAGTACCCCCCCAGGGTCCCCTTCTAATGAGCAGTTCTTC. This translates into CASTPPGSPSNEQFF.

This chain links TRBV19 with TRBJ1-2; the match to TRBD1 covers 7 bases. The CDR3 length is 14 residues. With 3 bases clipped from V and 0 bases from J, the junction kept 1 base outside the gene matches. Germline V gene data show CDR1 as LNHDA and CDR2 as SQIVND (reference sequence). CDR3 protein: CASSIGTANYGYTF. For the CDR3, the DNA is TGTGCCAGTAGTATCGGGACAGCTAACTATGGCTACACCTTC.

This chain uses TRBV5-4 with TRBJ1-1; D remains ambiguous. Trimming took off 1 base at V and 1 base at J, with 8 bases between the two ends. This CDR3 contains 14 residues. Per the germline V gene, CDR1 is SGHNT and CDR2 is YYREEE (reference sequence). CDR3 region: CASSLRGGNTEAFF. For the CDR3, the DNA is TGTGCCAGCAGCTTGCGGGGTGGGAACACTGAAGCTTTCTTT.